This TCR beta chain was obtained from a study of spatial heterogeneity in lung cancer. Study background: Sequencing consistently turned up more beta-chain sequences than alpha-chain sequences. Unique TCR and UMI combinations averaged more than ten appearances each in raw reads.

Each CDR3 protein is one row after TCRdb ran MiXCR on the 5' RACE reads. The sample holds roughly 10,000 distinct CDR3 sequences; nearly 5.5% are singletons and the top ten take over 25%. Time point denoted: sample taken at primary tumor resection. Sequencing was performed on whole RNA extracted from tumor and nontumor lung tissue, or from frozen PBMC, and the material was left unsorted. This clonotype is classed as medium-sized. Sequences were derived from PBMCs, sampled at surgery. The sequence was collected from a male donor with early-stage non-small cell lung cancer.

The CDR3 nucleotides read TGTGCCAGCAGCCAAGATCCAGACAGCTTCTATGGCTACACCTTC. This gives the protein CASSQDPDSFYGYTF. This chain connects TRBV3-1 to TRBJ1-2; D perhaps matches TRBD1 (5 bases). The CDR3 has 15 residues. Trimming removed 0 bases from V and 4 bases from J, with 12 bases in between. Germline loops: CDR1 LGHDT, CDR2 YNNKEL (reference sequence).